The rows below give T cell receptor beta chains drawn from one sample of a study of T cells in narcolepsy. The assay was immunoSEQ multiplex PCR, and TCRdb's table has in-frame clones only and misses some. Of tens of thousands of clones in the sample, just under 80% are singletons; the top ten hold approximately 1.1%. Sequenced sample: CD45RA- memory CD4+ T cells from PBMCs. Every receptor here comes from a human donor with narcolepsy. Each CDR3 is given without its conserved first and last residue. A row's size may be missing; if present it is once, few, many or a size class.

>TRBJ1-1|TRBV5-1|.
ASSLVRQGGTEAF
>TRBJ2-3|TRBV7-3|.
ASSPGTSGNRMYRQY
>TRBJ2-1|TRBV5-1|.
ASSLITRGFSYNEQF
>TRBJ2-5|TRBV19|few
ASSEGRQETQY
>TRBJ1-2|TRBV19|.
ASSMLGVRGYT
>TRBJ1-1|TRBV7-9|.
ASSRVGGNTEAF
>TRBJ1-1|TRBV29-1|.
SGLKGENTEAF
>TRBJ1-6|TRBV30|.
AWSAGQGVENSPLH
>TRBJ1-1|TRBV19|.
ASYEGGRFMGNTEAF
>TRBJ1-3|TRBV9|.
ASSRGRETGNTIY
>TRBJ1-5|TRBV18|.
ASSSRRDGPQH
>TRBJ2-1|TRBV9|.
ASSATPSSYNEQF
>TRBJ2-7|TRBV7-8|few
ASSLGGSQRSW
>.|TRBV4-2|.
ASSQDLGLAGRSYEQY
>TRBJ2-5|TRBV2|.
ASSGGALAGTQY
>TRBJ2-7|TRBV14|.
ASSHGQELSSYEQY
>TRBJ1-1|TRBV5-1|.
ASRAGFMNTEAF
>TRBJ1-1|TRBV6-6|.
ASSYSKYTEAF
>TRBJ1-2|TRBV5-1|.
ASSLDGSYGYT
>TRBJ2-7|TRBV6-9|.
ASSEGGPYEQY
>TRBJ2-7|TRBV6-5|few
ASSTPGKHEQY
>TRBJ2-1|TRBV10-1|.
ARLSRYSFGPPGRGSYNEQF
>TRBJ2-3|TRBV5-4|.
ASSLDRGVTDTQY
>TRBJ1-4|TRBV7-9|.
ASSLDRQEKLF
>TRBJ1-2|TRBV19|medium-sized
ASSAMKGQGHGYT
>TRBJ2-7|TRBV5-6|.
ASSLSGTGFYEQY
>TRBJ2-3|TRBV11-2|.
ASSLDIGTDTQY